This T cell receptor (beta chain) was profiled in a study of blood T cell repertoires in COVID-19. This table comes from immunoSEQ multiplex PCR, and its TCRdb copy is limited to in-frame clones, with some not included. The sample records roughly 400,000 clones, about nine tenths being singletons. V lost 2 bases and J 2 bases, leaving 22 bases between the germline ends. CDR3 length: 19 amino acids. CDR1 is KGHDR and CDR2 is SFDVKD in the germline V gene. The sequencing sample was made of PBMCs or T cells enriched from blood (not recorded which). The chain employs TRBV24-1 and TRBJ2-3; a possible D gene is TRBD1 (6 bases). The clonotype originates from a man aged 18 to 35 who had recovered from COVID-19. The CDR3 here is CATSDSGSPEQGNTDTQYF. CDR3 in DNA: TGTGCCACCAGTGATTCGGGCTCCCCGGAGCAGGGGAACACAGATACGCAGTATTTT.